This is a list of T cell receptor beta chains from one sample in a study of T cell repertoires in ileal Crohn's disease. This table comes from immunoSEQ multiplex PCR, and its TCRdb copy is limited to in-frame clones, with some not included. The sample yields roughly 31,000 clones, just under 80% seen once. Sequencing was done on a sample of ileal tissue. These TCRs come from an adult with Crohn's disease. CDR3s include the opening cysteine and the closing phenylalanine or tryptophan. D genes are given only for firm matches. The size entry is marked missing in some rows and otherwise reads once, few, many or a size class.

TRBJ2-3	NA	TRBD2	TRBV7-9	TGTGCCAGCAGCGCAAATAGCGGGAGCACAGATACGCAGTATTTT	CASSANSGSTDTQYF
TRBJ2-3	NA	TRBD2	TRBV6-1	TGTGCCAGCAGTGAGGGAGGACTAGCGGGAGGGGTGAGCACAGATACGCAGTATTTT	CASSEGGLAGGVSTDTQYF
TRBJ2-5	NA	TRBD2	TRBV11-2	TGTGCCAGCAGCCCGGACCTAGCGGGAGGTCGAGAGACCCAGTACTTC	CASSPDLAGGRETQYF
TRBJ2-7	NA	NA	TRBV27	TGTGCCAGCAGTTTATACGGGGGTTCCTACGAGCAGTACTTC	CASSLYGGSYEQYF
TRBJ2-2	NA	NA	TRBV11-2	TGTGCCAGCAGCTCCACTAGCTTCACCGGGGAGCTGTTTTTT	CASSSTSFTGELFF
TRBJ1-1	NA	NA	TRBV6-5	TGTGCCAGCAGTCAGGGTTACACTGAAGCTTTCTTT	CASSQGYTEAFF
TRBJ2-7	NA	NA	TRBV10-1	TGCGCCAGCCCCTCGGACACCTCCTACGAGCAGTACTTC	CASPSDTSYEQYF
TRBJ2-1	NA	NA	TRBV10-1	NA	CASICTSNEQFF
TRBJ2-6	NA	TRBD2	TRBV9	TGTGCCAGCAGCCCCCGGGTAGCGGGGGGCTCTGGGGCCAACGTCCTGACTTTC	CASSPRVAGGSGANVLTF
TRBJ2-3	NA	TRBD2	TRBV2	TGTGCCAGCAGCGCACAAGGGAGGGAAAGCACAGATACGCAGTATTTT	CASSAQGRESTDTQYF
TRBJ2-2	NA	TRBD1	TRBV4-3	TGCGCCAGCAGCCAGATACAGGGGTACACCGGGGAGCTGTTTTTT	CASSQIQGYTGELFF
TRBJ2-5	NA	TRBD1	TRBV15	TGTGCCACCACCTCTCCGGGACAGGGATTAGAGACCCAGTACTTC	CATTSPGQGLETQYF
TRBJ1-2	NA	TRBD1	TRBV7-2	TGTGCCAGCAGCTTATCTGGGACAGAAAACTATGGCTACACCTTC	CASSLSGTENYGYTF
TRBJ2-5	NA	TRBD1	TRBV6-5	TGTGCCAGCAGTTACCTCCCCGACAGGGGGCATCAGACCCAGTACTTC	CASSYLPDRGHQTQYF
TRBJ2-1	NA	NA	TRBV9	TGTGCCAGCAGCGCGGCGGGGACGCCCTACAATGAGCAGTTCTTC	CASSAAGTPYNEQFF
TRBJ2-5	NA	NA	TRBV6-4	TGTGCCAGCCCGACTACGACCCAAGAGACCCAGTACTTC	CASPTTTQETQYF
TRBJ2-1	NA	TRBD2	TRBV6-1	TGTGCCAGCAGTGTCGGACTAGCAATGGCAGATGAGCAGTTCTTC	CASSVGLAMADEQFF
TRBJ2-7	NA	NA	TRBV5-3	TGTGCCAGAAGCTTGATACCGGGGAGGGGGAGCGCCTACGAGCAGTACTTC	CARSLIPGRGSAYEQYF
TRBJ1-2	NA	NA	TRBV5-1	TGCGCCAGCAGCTTGGAGGGGCCGAGAGGAGGCTACACCTTC	CASSLEGPRGGYTF
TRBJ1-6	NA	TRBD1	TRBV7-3	TGTGCCAGCAGCTCCGGACAGGGAACGAATTCACCCCTCCACTTT	CASSSGQGTNSPLHF
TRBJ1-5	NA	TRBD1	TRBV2	TGTGCCAGCAGTACCCAGGGGGGTAATCAGCCCCAGCATTTT	CASSTQGGNQPQHF
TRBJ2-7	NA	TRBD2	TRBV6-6	TGTGCCAGCAGCCAAAGCGGGGGGGTATTCTACGAGCAGTACTTC	CASSQSGGVFYEQYF
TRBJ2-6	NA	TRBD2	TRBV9	TGTGCCAGCAGCGTAGATGGGGGGGGGTCTGGGGCCAACGTCCTGACTTTC	CASSVDGGGSGANVLTF
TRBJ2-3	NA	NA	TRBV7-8	TGTGCCAGCAGCTTCCCCATAGACAGCGTAGTTCCAGATACGCAGTATTTT	CASSFPIDSVVPDTQYF
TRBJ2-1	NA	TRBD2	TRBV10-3	TGTGCCATCCGACCCAGCGGGACCAGGTTCAATGAGCAGTTCTTC	CAIRPSGTRFNEQFF
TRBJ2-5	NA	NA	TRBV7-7	TGTGCTAGCAGCTTAGACTCCCAAGAGACCCAGTACTTC	CASSLDSQETQYF
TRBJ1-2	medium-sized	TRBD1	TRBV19	TGTGCCACTCAAAAAATGGGACAGGGTTATGGCTACACCTTC	CATQKMGQGYGYTF
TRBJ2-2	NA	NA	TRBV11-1	TGTGCCAGCAGGGAGCTGGGGCGGAACACCGGGGAGCTGTTTTTT	CASRELGRNTGELFF
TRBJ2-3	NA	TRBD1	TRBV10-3	TGTGCCATCAAGAGGACAGGGCCCACAGATACGCAGTATTTT	CAIKRTGPTDTQYF
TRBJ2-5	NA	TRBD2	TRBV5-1	TGCGCCAGCAGCTATGGACTAGCGGGGGCTATGCAAGAGACCCAGTACTTC	CASSYGLAGAMQETQYF
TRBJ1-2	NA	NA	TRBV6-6	TGTGCCAGCAGTTACTCAACGGCAGGGGATGGCTACACCTTC	CASSYSTAGDGYTF
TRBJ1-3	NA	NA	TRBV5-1	TGCGCCAGCAGCTTTATGCCCCTTAGCTCTGGAAACACCATATATTTT	CASSFMPLSSGNTIYF
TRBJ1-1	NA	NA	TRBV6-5	TGTGCCAGCGTGAGGTCCAGCGCTGAAGCTTTCTTT	CASVRSSAEAFF
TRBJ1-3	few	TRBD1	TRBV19	TGTGCCAGTAGTATCGAGGGGGCCGGAAACACCATATATTTT	CASSIEGAGNTIYF
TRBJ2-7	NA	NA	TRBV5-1	TGCGCCAGCAGCCCGGGGACTCCTCGCTCCTACGAGCAGTACTTC	CASSPGTPRSYEQYF
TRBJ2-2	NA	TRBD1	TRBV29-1	TGCAGCGTCTGGGGGACAGGGGGCACCGGGGAGCTGTTTTTT	CSVWGTGGTGELFF
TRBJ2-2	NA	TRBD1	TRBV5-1	TGCGCCAGCAGCCCGCGACAGGGGGGGAACACCGGGGAGCTGTTTTTT	CASSPRQGGNTGELFF
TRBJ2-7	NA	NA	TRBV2	TGTGCCAGCAGTGGAGGAGGGGGCTGGAGCGAGCAGTACTTC	CASSGGGGWSEQYF
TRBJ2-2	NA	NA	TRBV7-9	TGTGCCAGCAGCACCCCAGGGACAGGGGAGCTGTTTTTT	CASSTPGTGELFF
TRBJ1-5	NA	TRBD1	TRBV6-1	TGTGCCAGCAGTTCTTACAGGGGAGAGCCCCAGCATTTT	CASSSYRGEPQHF
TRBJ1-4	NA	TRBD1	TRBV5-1	TGCGCCAGCAGCCCCGGGACAGGGTTAAGTGAAAAACTGTTTTTT	CASSPGTGLSEKLFF
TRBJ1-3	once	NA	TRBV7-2	TGTGCCAGCAGCTTATTTAGGGAGGCCGGAAACACCATATATTTT	CASSLFREAGNTIYF
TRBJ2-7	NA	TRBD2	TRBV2	TGTGCCAGAGGACTAGCGGGGGGGTACGAGCAGTACTTC	CARGLAGGYEQYF
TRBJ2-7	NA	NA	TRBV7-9	TGTGCCAGCAGCTTAGCTTTCGAGCAGTACTTC	CASSLAFEQYF
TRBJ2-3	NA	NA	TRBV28	TGTGCCAGCGGACTGATCGGCACAGATACGCAGTATTTT	CASGLIGTDTQYF
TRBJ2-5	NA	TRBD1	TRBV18	TGTGCCAGCCAACCTAACAGGGGTTATGAGACCCAGTACTTC	CASQPNRGYETQYF
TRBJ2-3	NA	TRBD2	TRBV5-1	TGCGCCAGCAGCTGGGTAGCGGGAGGGACCACAGATACGCAGTATTTT	CASSWVAGGTTDTQYF
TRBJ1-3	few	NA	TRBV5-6	TGTGCCAGCAGCTTGAGGGGGGGCGGAAACACCATATATTTT	CASSLRGGGNTIYF
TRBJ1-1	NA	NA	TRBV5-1	TGCGCCAGCAGCTTGGCTGGGCGGGGGAACACTGAAGCTTTCTTT	CASSLAGRGNTEAFF
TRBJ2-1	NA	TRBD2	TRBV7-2	TGTGCCAGCAGCTTAGGCCCGGGAGGGCCGAACGGTGAGCAGTTCTTC	CASSLGPGGPNGEQFF
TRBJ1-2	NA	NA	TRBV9	TGTGCCAGCAGCTATGCCGGGACTTCCTATGGCTACACCTTC	CASSYAGTSYGYTF
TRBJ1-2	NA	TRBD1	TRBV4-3	TGCGCCAGCAGCCAAGACCTCAGGGCAGGGGGTAGCTATGGCTACACCTTC	CASSQDLRAGGSYGYTF